Given below is one T cell receptor (beta chain) in context. Its antigen is undetermined. This sample is drawn from a study of long-term antiretroviral therapy in people with HIV. Study background: The study's earliest collections predate the 2015 immediate-ART recommendation by about a decade.

General study findings and limits: Information on adherence, resistance and therapy changes was unavailable. Across all time points, the repertoire was dominated by clones that expanded before ART. Transplant donor controls retained higher diversity, though diversity increased after ART.

Sequencing used immunoSEQ v3.0 at survey level. Method: immunoSEQ multiplex PCR; TCRdb's copy keeps in-frame clones and lacks some. The sample includes fewer than 55,000 clones, roughly 96% of them seen just once. V was trimmed by 1 base and J by 4 bases, leaving 8 bases between them. CDR3 length: 14 residues. CDR1 SGHDT and CDR2 YYEEEE come from the germline V gene. The starting material was unsorted PBMCs, obtained 3.7 years after starting antiretroviral therapy. This chain links TRBV5-6 with TRBJ1-4; tentatively, D is TRBD1 (5 bases). The sequence was collected from a woman between 50 and 59 years old with HIV. Here the CDR3 DNA reads TGTGCCAGCAGCTTGTGGCAGGGTAATGAAAAACTGTTTTTT. Its protein product is CASSLWQGNEKLFF.